Below are 18 T cell receptor beta chains sequenced from a single sample in a study of T cells in tuberculosis. The data were produced by immunoSEQ multiplex PCR, yet TCRdb's version contains in-frame clones alone and is incomplete. This sample has tens of thousands of clones, with approximately 94% found just once. The specimen was PBMCs. All receptors come from a donor aged 10 to 29 with latent tuberculosis or without tuberculosis infection.

This chain uses TRBV4-2 with TRBJ2-7, with D possibly TRBD2 on 5 matching bases. Trimming stripped 3 bases from V and 3 bases from J, with 15 bases between. The CDR3 totals 15 residues. In germline, CDR1 is LGHNA, CDR2 YNFKEQ. CDR3 bases: TGTGCCAGCAGCCAGAGCCAGCGGATAAACTACGAGCAGTACTTC. Translation gives CASSQSQRINYEQYF.

The chain joins TRBV5-4 to TRBJ2-2; possibly TRBD1 for D (6 bases). Germline assignment: CDR1 SGHNT and CDR2 YYREEE (reference sequence). The CDR3 runs to 15 residues. V shed 4 bases and J shed 6 bases, with 16 bases lying between them. The CDR3: CASSGEGVRAGELFF. CDR3 bases: TGTGCCAGCAGCGGAGAGGGGGTCAGAGCCGGGGAGCTGTTTTTT.

This chain links TRBV19 with TRBJ1-5, with D maybe TRBD1 (6 bases). CDR1 and CDR2 from the germline V gene are LNHDA and SQIVND (reference sequence). This CDR3 has 12 amino acids. V lost 2 bases and J 7 bases, leaving 6 bases between the germline ends. CDR3 DNA sequence: TGTGCCAGTAGTATACAGGGGCAGCCCCAGCATTTT. Translated, it gives CASSIQGQPQHF.

The chain's CDR3 is CASSLGRGVGELFF. For the CDR3, the DNA is TGTGCCAGCAGCTTAGGCAGGGGTGTAGGGGAGCTGTTTTTT. The rearrangement uses TRBV7-8 and TRBJ2-2; D possibly corresponds to TRBD1 (6 bases). This CDR3 spans 14 amino acids. V was pared by 1 base and J by 8 bases, with 11 bases between. Per the germline V gene, CDR1 is SGHVS and CDR2 is FQNEAQ.

The chain joins TRBV23-1 to TRBJ2-1, with TRBD1 matching over 9 bases. TRBV23-1 is identified as an open reading frame with a role that is uncertain. This CDR3 contains 16 residues. Unmatched junction bases numbered 7, after V lost 6 bases and J lost 1 base. Here the CDR3 reads CASSPSGQGSYNEQFF. The DNA for the CDR3 is TGCGCCAGCAGCCCCTCCGGACAGGGGTCCTACAATGAGCAGTTCTTC.

The V and J genes are TRBV13 and TRBJ2-7, with 8 nucleotides matching TRBD1. The germline V gene encodes CDR1 PRHDT and CDR2 FYEKMQ (reference sequence). Trimming removed 5 bases from V and 4 bases from J; junction bases left unmatched: 7. This CDR3 is built from 14 residues. The CDR3 loop is CASSRPGQAYEQYF. CDR3 coding DNA: TGTGCCAGCAGCCGGCCGGGACAGGCTTACGAGCAGTACTTC.

This sequence joins TRBV25-1 and TRBJ1-2; no clear D gene. CDR1 and CDR2 (germline): MGHDK, SYGVNS. This CDR3 region has 14 residues. V shed 3 bases and J shed 4 bases, with 12 bases lying between them. This chain's CDR3 is CASSDAGLGYGYTF. As DNA, the CDR3 is TGTGCCAGCAGTGACGCGGGCCTCGGCTATGGCTACACCTTC.

The chain is built from TRBV20-1 and TRBJ2-1, with D unresolved. The CDR3 extends over 11 amino acids. The V and J ends lost 4 bases and 6 bases respectively, with 7 bases between them. Germline V CDR1 and CDR2: DFQATT, SNEGSKA (reference sequence). The CDR3 region is CSATQSNEQFF. The CDR3, as DNA: TGCAGTGCTACTCAGTCCAATGAGCAGTTCTTC.

The rearrangement links TRBV6-1 to TRBJ2-7; D unresolved. The CDR3 is 12 amino acids. V gave up 4 bases and J gave up 0 bases, with 4 bases separating them. CDR1 is MNHNS and CDR2 is SASEGT in the germline V gene. The CDR3 reads CASSVSSYEQYF. DNA for the CDR3: TGTGCCAGCAGTGTGAGCTCCTACGAGCAGTACTTC.

This clone has a single count. The gene calls are TRBV19 and TRBJ2-1; 14 positions agree with TRBD2. The CDR3 extends over 17 amino acids. After removal of 2 bases from V and 6 bases from J, the junction contained 6 bases not matched to a gene. Germline CDR1 is LNHDA and CDR2 is SQIVND (reference sequence). The DNA for the CDR3 is TGTGCCAGTAGTATAATCACGACTAGCGGGAGGGGCAATGAGCAGTTCTTC. Protein: CASSIITTSGRGNEQFF.

The chain carries TRBV4-3 and TRBJ2-2; TRBD2 matches 8 bases. Germline V gene data show CDR1 as LGHNA and CDR2 as YSLEER. With V trimmed by 1 base and J by 2 bases, 3 bases remained unmatched. This CDR3 is built from 16 residues. As DNA, the CDR3 is TGCGCCAGCAGCCAAGGAAGCGGGAGAAACACCGGGGAGCTGTTTTTT. Translated: CASSQGSGRNTGELFF.

This clone has a single count. The V call is TRBV18, the J call TRBJ2-7, with 10 bases that match TRBD2. CDR1 is KGHSH and CDR2 is LQKENI in the germline V gene. The CDR3 has 15 residues. V trimming: 3 bases; J trimming: 4 bases; junction bases outside the gene matches: 6. CDR3: CASSPLAGAGYEQYF. Here the CDR3 DNA reads TGTGCCAGCTCACCCCTAGCGGGAGCTGGATACGAGCAGTACTTC.

The chain recombines TRBV29-1 with TRBJ2-5; no reliable D call. The CDR3 covers 13 residues. Trimming took 3 bases from V and 4 from J, leaving 12 bases between them. Germline V lookup: CDR1 SQVTM, CDR2 ANQGSEA. The chain's CDR3 is CSVDKGVRETQYF. The DNA of the CDR3 is TGCAGCGTTGATAAAGGAGTCAGAGAGACCCAGTACTTC.

The gene calls are TRBV30 and TRBJ1-5, with D uncertain. The germline V gene has CDR1 GTSNPN and CDR2 SVGIG (reference sequence). With 0 bases removed from V and 7 bases from J, the gap between germline ends came to 16 bases. This CDR3 is built from 15 residues. CDR3 coding DNA: TGTGCCTGGAGTGTAATGGGCCAGAGATTCCAGCCCCAGCATTTT. This encodes CAWSVMGQRFQPQHF.

The genes are TRBV5-6 and TRBJ2-1; D remains ambiguous. Germline CDR1 and CDR2: SGHDT and YYEEEE. This CDR3 comprises 12 residues. The V end lost 3 bases, the J end lost 7 bases, and 8 bases lay between the germline ends. The CDR3 coding sequence is TGTGCCAGCAGCTGGGCCGGAAATGAGCAGTTCTTC. Translated, it gives CASSWAGNEQFF.

The gene calls are TRBV28 and TRBJ1-3; D unclear. The CDR3 totals 13 residues. The germline gives CDR1 MDHEN, CDR2 SYDVKM. V lost 3 bases, J lost 13 bases, and 16 bases lay in between. CDR3 DNA sequence: TGTGCCAGCAGTTTGGTACAGCCGGTTACGATATATTTT. Amino acids: CASSLVQPVTIYF.

This clone was detected only once. J is TRBJ2-7 and V is TRBV5-1; TRBD1 matches 8 bases. Germline V gene lookup returns CDR1 SGHRS and CDR2 YFSETQ. CDR3 size: 11 residues. The V segment lost 3 bases and the J segment 9 bases; nucleotides outside the gene matches: 2. The CDR3 coding sequence is TGCGCCAGCAGCTCCGGACAGGGGCAGTACTTC. Translation: CASSSGQGQYF. Looking up the rest from reference TRBV5-1 and TRBJ2-7 gives the full variable domain: KAGVTQTPRYLIKTRGQQVTLSCSPISGHRSVSWYQQTPGQGLQFLFEYFSETQRNKGNFPGRFSGRQFSNSRSEMNVSTLELGDSALYLCASSSGQGQYFGPGTRLTVT.

The rearrangement joins TRBV6-4 to TRBJ1-2, with D tentatively TRBD1 (5 bases). Between the trimmed V and J ends, which lost 2 bases and 2 bases, there was a span of 12 bases. The CDR3 is 15 residues long. Germline loops: CDR1 MRHNA, CDR2 SNTAGT. The DNA for the CDR3 is TGTGCCAGCAGTGACATCCGACAGTTAAACTATGGCTACACCTTC. Translated: CASSDIRQLNYGYTF.